What follows are 22 T cell receptor beta chains derived from one specimen sequenced in a study of cytomegalovirus exposure and HLA in healthy donors. Primers for the PCR totalled 60 Vbeta and 13 Jbeta. Method: immunoSEQ multiplex PCR; TCRdb's copy keeps in-frame clones and lacks some. The table shows roughly 100,000 clones, with around 72% occurring only once. Sequences were obtained from PBMCs. The receptors originated from a young man in good health and CMV-seronegative.

The V gene is TRBV6-5, the J gene TRBJ2-1; no clear D. This CDR3 comprises 13 residues. Between the trimmed V and J ends, which lost 2 bases and 9 bases, there was a span of 11 bases. Germline V gene data show CDR1 as MNHEY and CDR2 as SVGAGI. CDR3 amino acids: CASSYSLSVEQFF. Here the CDR3 DNA reads TGTGCCAGCAGTTACAGCCTGTCCGTTGAGCAGTTCTTC.

The gene calls are TRBV7-2 and TRBJ2-3; no reliable D call. V lost 2 bases and J 3 bases, leaving 6 bases between the germline ends. Germline V lookup: CDR1 SGHTA, CDR2 FQGNSA. This CDR3 has 13 residues. The chain's CDR3 is CASSLFSTDTQYF. CDR3 DNA: TGTGCCAGCAGCTTATTTAGTACAGATACGCAGTATTTT.

This chain links TRBV6-5 with TRBJ2-1; D perhaps matches TRBD1 (5 bases). Trimming took 2 bases from V and 0 from J, leaving 5 bases between them. The CDR3 runs to 14 residues. Germline assignment: CDR1 MNHEY and CDR2 SVGAGI. CDR3 nucleotide sequence: TGTGCCAGCAGTTACCAGGGCTCCTACAATGAGCAGTTCTTC. Its translation is CASSYQGSYNEQFF.

The genes are TRBV4-3 and TRBJ2-1; D call uncertain. CDR3 length: 14 residues. CDR1 and CDR2 from the germline V gene are LGHNA and YSLEER. The V end lost 7 bases, the J end lost 7 bases, and 17 bases lay between the germline ends. CDR3 coding DNA: TGCGCCAGCATCTCCACTCTGGGCTCTAATGAGCAGTTCTTC. Protein product: CASISTLGSNEQFF.

The CDR3 reads CASSSRGFEDTQYF. CDR3 nucleotide sequence: TGTGCCAGCTCTTCGCGGGGTTTTGAGGATACGCAGTATTTT. V and J are TRBV18 and TRBJ2-3, with a tentative D call TRBD2 (6 bases). This CDR3 is 14 amino acids long. Germline values: CDR1 KGHSH, CDR2 LQKENI. V shed 6 bases and J shed 6 bases, with 16 bases lying between them.

The chain joins TRBV11-2 to TRBJ2-1; TRBD2 agrees at 11 bases. Germline V CDR1 and CDR2: SGHAT, FQNNGV. The CDR3 is 14 amino acids. J lost 4 bases, V lost 6 bases, and 2 bases had no gene match. The CDR3 loop reads CASSRTSGYNEQFF. The CDR3 DNA is TGTGCCAGCAGTCGGACTAGCGGGTACAATGAGCAGTTCTTC.

The chain joins TRBV9 to TRBJ2-1; 7 bases are a match to TRBD1. Germline V gene lookup returns CDR1 SGDLS and CDR2 YYNGEE. CDR3 size: 15 residues. V lost 4 bases, J lost 4 bases, and 8 bases stayed unmatched. The CDR3: CASSPPGTVYNEQFF. The DNA for the CDR3 is TGTGCCAGCAGCCCACCCGGGACAGTTTACAATGAGCAGTTCTTC. Based on the CDR3 plus reference TRBV9 and TRBJ2-1, the full variable domain is DSGVTQTPKHLITATGQRVTLRCSPRSGDLSVYWYQQSLDQGLQFLIQYYNGEERAKGNILERFSAQQFPDLHSELNLSSLELGDSALYFCASSPPGTVYNEQFFGPGTRLTVL.

CDR3 bases: TGTGCCTGGGGACAGGGAACTAATGAAAAACTGTTTTTT. Its protein is CAWGQGTNEKLFF. The chain links TRBV30 to TRBJ1-4, with 8 bases that match TRBD1. Germline lookup yields CDR1 GTSNPN and CDR2 SVGIG (reference sequence). The CDR3 totals 13 residues. The V and J ends lost 5 bases and 1 base, in that order; junction bases with no gene match: 0.

The J gene is TRBJ2-2, the V gene TRBV11-2; TRBD1 matches 9 bases. This CDR3 region has 15 residues. The V and J ends lost 7 bases and 6 bases, in that order; junction bases with no gene match: 9. The germline gives CDR1 SGHAT, CDR2 FQNNGV. The DNA of the CDR3 is TGTGCCAGCATCACGGACAGGGGCATCGCCGGGGAGCTGTTTTTT. Translated: CASITDRGIAGELFF.

V usage is TRBV6-1 and J usage is TRBJ2-2, with a possible D match to TRBD1 (5 bases). This CDR3 has 14 residues. CDR1 is MNHNS and CDR2 is SASEGT in the germline V gene. The ends were cut back, 10 bases at V and 0 bases at J, with 12 bases in the middle. The CDR3 here is CATLRVANTGELFF. CDR3 sequence (DNA): TGTGCCACTCTCAGGGTCGCGAACACCGGGGAGCTGTTTTTT.

V and J are TRBV5-6 and TRBJ2-3; D perhaps matches TRBD1 (6 bases). Germline lookup yields CDR1 SGHDT and CDR2 YYEEEE. Trimming shortened V by 3 bases and J by 2 bases, and 10 bases separated the two germline ends. The CDR3 consists of 14 residues. This chain's CDR3 is CASSWTAVTDTQYF. CDR3 in DNA: TGTGCCAGCAGCTGGACAGCCGTCACAGATACGCAGTATTTT. The full variable domain, rest sourced from reference TRBV5-6 and TRBJ2-3, is DAGVTQSPTHLIKTRGQQVTLRCSPKSGHDTVSWYQQALGQGPQFIFQYYEEEERQRGNFPDRFSGHQFPNYSSELNVNALLLGDSALYLCASSWTAVTDTQYFGPGTRLTVL.

Concerning this clone itself: Other DNA sequences in the same sample also yield this CDR3. The gene calls are TRBV10-3 and TRBJ1-1; tentatively, D is TRBD1 (5 bases). Trimming left V 6 bases short and J 5 bases short, with 16 bases between. Germline V lookup: CDR1 ENHRY, CDR2 SYGVKD. The CDR3 covers 14 residues. The CDR3 DNA reads TGTGCCATCAGGGATACGGGGGGAGTGACTGAAGCTTTCTTT. Translated: CAIRDTGGVTEAFF.

V usage is TRBV30 and J usage is TRBJ2-7, with D possibly matching TRBD1 (6 bases). Deletions cut 1 base from V and 6 bases from J, with 13 bases between. The CDR3 consists of 13 residues. Germline V gives CDR1 GTSNPN, CDR2 SVGIG (reference sequence). In DNA, the CDR3 is TGTGCCTGGAGTGCCACAGGGATTGGCGAGCAGTACTTC. Residues: CAWSATGIGEQYF.

This clone appeared a single time. CDR3 DNA: TGCAGCGTTGAAGGGCCGGCCGGGACAGGGGGCACTGAAGCTTTCTTT. Protein product: CSVEGPAGTGGTEAFF. The chain has TRBV29-1 and TRBJ1-1; 11 bases agree with TRBD1. The junction had 8 bases not matched to a gene; V was cut back by 1 base and J by 4 bases. CDR3 length equals 16 residues. CDR1 and CDR2 from the germline V gene are SQVTM and ANQGSEA.

The chain has TRBV7-9 and TRBJ2-7; D gene ambiguous. The CDR3 is 14 residues long. Germline V gives CDR1 SEHNR, CDR2 FQNEAQ (reference sequence). Trimming shortened V by 2 bases and J by 3 bases, and 11 bases separated the two germline ends. The CDR3, as DNA: TGTGCCAGCAGCTTATCCGGGTCTTACTACGAGCAGTACTTC. Translated, it gives CASSLSGSYYEQYF.

The chain has TRBV30 and TRBJ1-4; unclear D gene. In germline, CDR1 is GTSNPN, CDR2 SVGIG (reference sequence). The CDR3 has 13 residues. The V end was cut by 3 bases, the J end by 5 bases, with 10 bases between. CDR3 region: CAWSVRWNEKLFF. The CDR3 DNA reads as TGTGCCTGGAGCGTGAGGTGGAATGAAAAACTGTTTTTT. The full variable domain, its missing parts supplied by reference TRBV30 and TRBJ1-4, is SQTIHQWPATLVQPVGSPLSLECTVEGTSNPNLYWYRQAAGRGLQLLFYSVGIGQISSEVPQNLSASRPQDRQFILSSKKLLLSDSGFYLCAWSVRWNEKLFFGSGTQLSVL.

V usage is TRBV6-1 and J usage is TRBJ1-1; 9 nucleotides match TRBD1. Germline CDR1 is MNHNS and CDR2 is SASEGT. V gave up 5 bases and J gave up 6 bases; unmatched junction bases: 7. CDR3 length: 14 residues. The CDR3 loop reads CASSSQGAGPEAFF. DNA for the CDR3: TGTGCCAGCAGTTCACAGGGGGCGGGCCCTGAAGCTTTCTTT.

The chain is built from TRBV5-4 and TRBJ2-2; possible D gene TRBD2, 7 bases. V lost 4 bases and J lost 4, with 17 bases in between. Germline V gene sequence: CDR1 SGHNT, CDR2 YYREEE (reference sequence). CDR3 size: 16 residues. The CDR3 bases are TGTGCCAGCAGCCCCGTGGGGGGGGGCAGCACCGGGGAGCTGTTTTTT. It codes for CASSPVGGGSTGELFF.

This chain links TRBV6-5 with TRBJ2-3; D may be TRBD2 (5 bases). Looked up from germline, CDR1 is MNHEY and CDR2 is SVGAGI. V lost 5 bases to trimming and J lost 2 bases, with 14 bases between them. The CDR3 contains 15 residues. The CDR3 is CASSLGVGATDTQYF. DNA for the CDR3: TGTGCCAGCAGTCTCGGGGTTGGAGCCACAGATACGCAGTATTTT.

This clone came up a few times. This sequence joins TRBV9 and TRBJ1-1; the match to TRBD1 covers 7 bases. The CDR3 has 14 amino acids. Losses at the gene ends were 0 bases for V and 5 bases for J; bases not matched to a gene: 4. The V gene's germline CDR1 is SGDLS and CDR2 YYNGEE. This chain's CDR3 is CASSVGRGRTEAFF. CDR3 sequence (DNA): TGTGCCAGCAGCGTAGGGAGGGGGCGGACTGAAGCTTTCTTT.

CDR3 residues: CASSQAITSPYNSPLHF. The CDR3 coding sequence is TGCGCCAGCAGCCAAGCCATCACTTCCCCCTATAATTCACCCCTCCACTTT. The V call is TRBV4-3, the J call TRBJ1-6; no clear D gene. The CDR3 totals 17 residues. Germline V CDR1 and CDR2: LGHNA, YSLEER. Deletions cut 1 base from V and 2 bases from J, with 12 bases between.

This chain joins TRBV6-1 and TRBJ2-7; 9 bases are a match to TRBD2. J gave up 4 bases and V 7 bases, and 5 bases lay outside the gene matches. Germline V gene data show CDR1 as MNHNS and CDR2 as SASEGT. The CDR3 covers 13 residues. The CDR3 DNA follows: TGTGCCAGCAATGGACTAGCGCGATACGAGCAGTACTTC. Protein: CASNGLARYEQYF.